Below are 17 T cell receptor beta chains sequenced from a single sample in a study of T cell responses to AZD1222 COVID-19 vaccine. Sequencing was performed with immunoSEQ multiplex PCR; in TCRdb, only in-frame clones are kept and a portion is missing. Of 90,000 to 100,000 clones detected, 87% appear once; the ten largest clones hold roughly 2.9%. Sample: peripheral blood, taken on day 0 of AZD1222 vaccination. All receptors derive from an adult in good health.

The V call is TRBV9, the J call TRBJ2-1; a weak D match, TRBD2 (5 bases). The germline gives CDR1 SGDLS, CDR2 YYNGEE. V was cut by 9 bases and J by 5 bases, with 12 bases left in between. The CDR3 is 12 amino acids. CDR3 amino acids: CATAGLNNEQFF. CDR3 sequence (DNA): TGTGCCACGGCAGGACTGAACAATGAGCAGTTCTTC.

This clone is a singleton in its sample. CDR3 in DNA: TGTGCCAGCAGGCCGGCCCTTAACTATGGCTACACCTTC. It translates to CASRPALNYGYTF. The V and J genes are TRBV12-3 or TRBV12-4 and TRBJ1-2, with D hard to call. The CDR3 consists of 13 residues. V was cut by 6 bases and J by 1 base, with 9 bases left in between.

The chain couples TRBV5-5 to TRBJ1-5; D remains unclear. Deletions cut 0 bases from V and 3 bases from J, with 10 bases between. The CDR3 extends over 15 amino acids. The germline gives CDR1 SGHKS, CDR2 YYEKEE (reference sequence). The CDR3 loop is CASSLGGWDNQPQHF. CDR3 bases: TGTGCCAGCAGCTTGGGAGGCTGGGACAATCAGCCCCAGCATTTT.

The chain joins TRBV6-1 to TRBJ1-4; no clear D gene. This CDR3 is built from 14 residues. The germline V and J ends were trimmed by 2 bases and 8 bases, with 12 bases remaining between them. Germline values: CDR1 MNHNS, CDR2 SASEGT. The CDR3 sequence: CASSENQWREKLFF. CDR3 bases: TGTGCCAGCAGTGAAAACCAGTGGCGGGAAAAACTGTTTTTT.

The J gene is TRBJ2-7, the V gene TRBV5-3, with 8 bases aligning to TRBD1. TRBV5-3 is an ORF, with its function uncertain. The CDR3 is 16 residues long. J lost 3 bases, V lost 3 bases, and 11 bases had no gene match. The CDR3 DNA follows: TGTGCCAGAAGCTCCCCAGGGGGCTCGCCTTACTACGAGCAGTACGTC. It is translated as CARSSPGGSPYYEQYV.

The chain recombines TRBV19 with TRBJ2-7; TRBD1 agrees at 7 bases. Trimming took 5 bases from V and 3 from J; bases not matched to a gene: 1. Germline-derived CDR1 and CDR2 are LNHDA and SQIVND (reference sequence). The CDR3 length is 12 residues. CDR3 protein: CASSGTVYEQYF. The DNA of the CDR3 is TGTGCCAGTAGTGGGACAGTCTACGAGCAGTACTTC.

The V gene is TRBV2, the J gene TRBJ1-5, with TRBD1 matching 7 bases. CDR3 size: 14 residues. Trimming took 7 bases from V and 7 from J; bases not matched to a gene: 10. The germline V gene has CDR1 SNHLY and CDR2 FYNNEI. The DNA of the CDR3 is TGTGCCAGCACGGGCAGGGGGAAAAGGCAGCCCCAGCATTTT. Translated: CASTGRGKRQPQHF.

The rearrangement uses TRBV25-1 and TRBJ2-3; D may be TRBD1 or TRBD2 (5 bases each). There are 15 residues in the CDR3. V was shortened by 5 bases and J by 3 bases, with 15 bases between the two germline ends. The germline V gene has CDR1 MGHDK and CDR2 SYGVNS. The CDR3 loop is CASSRGRASTDTQYF. The CDR3 DNA follows: TGTGCCAGCAGTCGGGGCAGGGCGAGTACAGATACGCAGTATTTT. The entire variable domain, with the rest obtained from reference TRBV25-1 and TRBJ2-3, is as follows: EADIYQTPRYLVIGTGKKITLECSQTMGHDKMYWYQQDPGMELHLIHYSYGVNSTEKGDLSSESTVSRIRTEHFPLTLESARPSHTSQYLCASSRGRASTDTQYFGPGTRLTVL.

The J gene is TRBJ2-2, the V gene TRBV15; D unclear. The CDR3 is 13 amino acids. Trimming removed 4 bases at V and 1 base at J, with 4 bases between. Germline V gene sequence: CDR1 LNHNV, CDR2 YYDKDF (reference sequence). This CDR3 reads CATSNQNTGELFF. The CDR3 DNA is TGTGCCACCAGCAATCAGAACACCGGGGAGCTGTTTTTT.

This clone was picked up a small number of times. In nucleotides, the CDR3 is TGCAGCGTTGTGACAGAGACAGGGGCCTACGAGCAGTACTTC. Its translation: CSVVTETGAYEQYF. V usage is TRBV29-1 and J usage is TRBJ2-7, with TRBD1 identical over 8 bases. V dropped 4 bases and J dropped 2; count of bases not matched to a gene: 7. Germline V gene sequence: CDR1 SQVTM, CDR2 ANQGSEA. This CDR3 has 14 amino acids.

This clone has a single count. V gene TRBV20-1 combines with J gene TRBJ2-2; D is ambiguous. CDR3 size: 11 residues. The germline V gene has CDR1 DFQATT and CDR2 SNEGSKA (reference sequence). The V gene lost 6 bases and the J gene lost 3 bases, with 5 bases spanning the gap. The CDR3 region is CSALYTGELFF. CDR3 bases: TGCAGTGCCCTATACACCGGGGAGCTGTTTTTT.

This chain connects TRBV24-1 to TRBJ2-5, with D maybe TRBD1 (6 bases). Germline-derived CDR1 and CDR2 are KGHDR and SFDVKD. This CDR3 has 15 residues. Trimming took 2 bases from V and 4 from J, leaving 13 bases between them. The CDR3 sequence: CATSDSWTEGETQYF. CDR3 coding DNA: TGTGCCACCAGTGATTCATGGACAGAAGGAGAGACCCAGTACTTC.

This chain connects TRBV19 to TRBJ1-3; perhaps TRBD1 as D (6 bases). The ends were cut back, 3 bases at V and 0 bases at J, with 15 bases in the middle. Germline CDR1 and CDR2: LNHDA and SQIVND (reference sequence). The CDR3 runs to 17 residues. The CDR3: CASSIPGHVGSGNTIYF. The DNA of the CDR3 is TGTGCCAGTAGTATCCCGGGACATGTGGGCTCTGGAAACACCATATATTTT. The entire variable domain, with the rest obtained from reference TRBV19 and TRBJ1-3, is as follows: DGGITQSPKYLFRKEGQNVTLSCEQNLNHDAMYWYRQDPGQGLRLIYYSQIVNDFQKGDIAEGYSVSREKKESFPLTVTSAQKNPTAFYLCASSIPGHVGSGNTIYFGEGSWLTVV.

The V call is TRBV3-1 (or the pseudogene TRBV3-2), the J call TRBJ2-3; TRBD2 might be the D (5 bases). V lost 4 bases, J lost 3 bases, and 11 bases lay in between. The length of the CDR3 is 14 residues. Germline-derived CDR1 and CDR2 are LGHDT and YNNKEL (reference sequence). The CDR3 spells CASSLWTGTDTQYF. The CDR3 DNA sequence: TGTGCCAGCAGCCTGTGGACGGGGACAGATACGCAGTATTTT.

The chain recombines TRBV7-8 with TRBJ2-7; D unclear. Germline V gene sequence: CDR1 SGHVS, CDR2 FQNEAQ. The germline V and J ends were trimmed by 1 base and 3 bases, with 10 bases remaining between them. The CDR3 runs 14 residues. CDR3 sequence reads: CASSLEGIYYEQYF. The CDR3 DNA reads as TGTGCCAGCAGCTTAGAAGGGATCTACTACGAGCAGTACTTC.

V gene TRBV7-9 combines with J gene TRBJ2-1; TRBD2 might be the D (5 bases). The length of the CDR3 is 16 residues. Germline V CDR1 and CDR2: SEHNR, FQNEAQ (reference sequence). Trimming left V 1 base short and J 8 bases short, with 18 bases between. CDR3 coding DNA: TGTGCCAGCAGCTTAGGGGTAGCGATGAGGGTCCATGAGCAGTTCTTC. Encoded protein: CASSLGVAMRVHEQFF. Using reference TRBV7-9 and TRBJ2-1 for the parts outside the CDR3, the full variable domain is DTGVSQNPRHKITKRGQNVTFRCDPISEHNRLYWYRQTLGQGPEFLTYFQNEAQLEKSRLLSDRFSAERPKGSFSTLEIQRTEQGDSAMYLCASSLGVAMRVHEQFFGPGTRLTVL.

V is TRBV2 and J is TRBJ2-5; D tentatively fits TRBD1 or TRBD2 (5 bases each). The CDR3 is 15 amino acids. Germline CDR1 is SNHLY and CDR2 is FYNNEI. V was clipped by 4 bases and J by 2 bases, with 14 bases between them. Written as DNA, the CDR3 is TGTGCCAGCAGTGGGGGGTATGGAGCTCAAGAGACCCAGTACTTC. Residues: CASSGGYGAQETQYF. Full variable domain (missing parts from reference TRBV2 and TRBJ2-5): EPEVTQTPSHQVTQMGQEVILRCVPISNHLYFYWYRQILGQKVEFLVSFYNNEISEKSEIFDDQFSVERPDGSNFTLKIRSTKLEDSAMYFCASSGGYGAQETQYFGPGTRLLVL.